This T cell receptor (beta chain) was retrieved from a study of cytomegalovirus exposure and HLA in healthy donors. About the research overall: Early released data had around 89 million unique TCRs, all coming from HLA-typed donors.

The CDR3 is 15 residues long. Germline V lookup: CDR1 SEHNR, CDR2 FQNEAQ (reference sequence). V lost 4 bases, J lost 5 bases, and 17 bases lay in between. Findings and caveats of the study: Within an earlier analysis, most TCR beta V segments proved productive either about 90% or about 30% of the time. Most subjects' HLA-A and HLA-B alleles were reportedly predicted from TCR beta sequences.

It was with 60 Vbeta and 13 Jbeta primers that the PCR ran. TCRdb's copy holds only in-frame clones and misses some; the assay was immunoSEQ multiplex PCR. The sample holds 150,000 or so clones, roughly 84% seen once. As regards this clone: Its specificity is not known.

J is TRBJ2-5 and V is TRBV7-9, with a possible D match to TRBD2 (6 bases). The receptor comes from a boy aged 2-9 years in good health and CMV-seronegative. Sequencing was carried out using PBMCs. CDR3 nucleotide sequence: TGTGCCAGCAGCTCCAAACGCCGGGACTTTGAGACCCAGTACTTC. It specifies CASSSKRRDFETQYF.